Following are 7 T cell receptor beta chains from one sample sequenced in a study of spatial heterogeneity in lung cancer. Specified time point: sample taken at primary tumor resection. For these receptors, no antigen is known. TCRdb re-analysed the 5' RACE reads in MiXCR, keeping a single row per CDR3 protein. The sample has tens of thousands of distinct CDR3 sequences; about 4.5% are singletons. Findings of the study overall: Intratumoral expanded alpha and beta TCR counts were found to track tumor mutation counts.

The material was lung tumor tissue, obtained at surgery. These receptors were collected from a male donor with early-stage non-small cell lung cancer.

This clonotype has ten or more counts. The chain employs TRBV14 and TRBJ2-6, with D perhaps matching TRBD1 (5 bases). The CDR3 sequence is 15 residues long. CDR1 is SGHDN and CDR2 is FVKESK in the germline V gene. Trimming took off 4 bases at V and 4 bases at J, with 11 bases between the two ends. The CDR3 here is CASSLWGAGANVLTF. DNA of the CDR3: TGTGCCAGCAGCCTTTGGGGCGCGGGGGCCAACGTCCTGACTTTC.

This clonotype was detected ten times or more. The chain carries TRBV11-2 and TRBJ2-7; 11 bases agree with TRBD2. V was pared by 1 base and J by 4 bases, with 0 bases of the junction left unmatched. The CDR3 length is 14 residues. Germline V gives CDR1 SGHAT, CDR2 FQNNGV. This CDR3 reads CASSLGTSGYEQYF. The CDR3 DNA reads TGTGCCAGCAGCTTAGGGACTAGCGGGTACGAGCAGTACTTC.

This clonotype was recorded many times. The chain couples TRBV3-1 to TRBJ1-1; tentative D call: TRBD1 (5 bases). V lost 2 bases, J lost 3 bases, and 10 bases lay in between. The CDR3 loop spans 14 amino acids. Germline loops: CDR1 LGHDT, CDR2 YNNKEL (reference sequence). The chain's CDR3 is CASSQRRGDTEAFF. Here the CDR3 DNA reads TGTGCCAGCAGCCAACGACGGGGGGACACTGAAGCTTTCTTT. Full variable domain (remainder filled in from reference TRBV3-1 and TRBJ1-1): DTAVSQTPKYLVTQMGNDKSIKCEQNLGHDTMYWYKQDSKKFLKIMFSYNNKELIINETVPNRFSPKSPDKAHLNLHINSLELGDSAVYFCASSQRRGDTEAFFGQGTRLTVV.

The table lists this clonotype with many counts. The rearrangement joins TRBV4-1 to TRBJ2-7; D might be TRBD1 (6 bases). This CDR3 is 15 amino acids long. V was cut by 1 base and J by 4 bases, with 14 bases left in between. Germline V gene lookup returns CDR1 MGHRA and CDR2 YSYEKL. The DNA for the CDR3 is TGCGCCAGCAGCCAAGTTAACCAGGGGAGATACGAGCAGTACTTC. This codes for CASSQVNQGRYEQYF.

At least ten counts were recorded for this clonotype. The chain is built from TRBV7-9 and TRBJ2-7; tentatively, D is TRBD2 (6 bases). In germline, CDR1 is SEHNR, CDR2 FQNEAQ (reference sequence). The CDR3 is 13 residues long. V was pared by 5 bases and J by 3 bases, with 11 bases between. The DNA for the CDR3 is TGTGCCAGCAGCCTCTTGGGGGGCTACGAGCAGTACTTC. As protein: CASSLLGGYEQYF.

J is TRBJ2-7 and V is TRBV7-2; tentatively, D is TRBD2 (6 bases). Looked up from germline, CDR1 is SGHTA and CDR2 is FQGNSA. CDR3 length: 14 amino acids. The ends were cut back, 5 bases at V and 6 bases at J, with 17 bases in the middle. In DNA form, the CDR3 reads TGTGCCAGCAGCCCCCGGGATAGCGGATTCGAGCAGTACTTC. This encodes CASSPRDSGFEQYF.

In its sample, this clonotype is medium-sized. The chain is built from TRBV9 and TRBJ1-1, with D maybe TRBD1 (5 bases). The ends were cut back, 4 bases at V and 4 bases at J, with 14 bases in the middle. The CDR3 is made up of 14 amino acids. CDR1 SGDLS and CDR2 YYNGEE come from the germline V gene. The CDR3 here is CASSRSGSGTEAFF. CDR3 bases: TGTGCCAGCAGCAGGTCAGGGTCTGGCACTGAAGCTTTCTTT. The full variable domain, its missing parts supplied by reference TRBV9 and TRBJ1-1, is DSGVTQTPKHLITATGQRVTLRCSPRSGDLSVYWYQQSLDQGLQFLIQYYNGEERAKGNILERFSAQQFPDLHSELNLSSLELGDSALYFCASSRSGSGTEAFFGQGTRLTVV.